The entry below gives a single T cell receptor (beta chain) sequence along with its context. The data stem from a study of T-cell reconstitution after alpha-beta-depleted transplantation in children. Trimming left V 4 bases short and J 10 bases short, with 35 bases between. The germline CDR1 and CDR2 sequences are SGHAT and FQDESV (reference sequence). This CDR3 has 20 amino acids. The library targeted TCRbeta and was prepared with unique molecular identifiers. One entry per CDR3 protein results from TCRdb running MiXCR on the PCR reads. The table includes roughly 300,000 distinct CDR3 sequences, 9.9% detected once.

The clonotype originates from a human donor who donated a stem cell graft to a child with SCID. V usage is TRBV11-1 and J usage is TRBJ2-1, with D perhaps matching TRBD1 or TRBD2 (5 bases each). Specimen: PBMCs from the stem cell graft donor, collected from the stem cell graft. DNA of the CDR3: TGTGCCAGCAGCTCTCCGTTTCCTTCCGGGGCTCATGTCGTTCCGCAGGAGCAGTTCTTC. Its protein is CASSSPFPSGAHVVPQEQFF. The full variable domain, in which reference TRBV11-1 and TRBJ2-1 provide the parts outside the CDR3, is EAEVAQSPRYKITEKSQAVAFWCDPISGHATLYWYRQILGQGPELLVQFQDESVVDDSQLPKDRFSAERLKGVDSTLKIQPAELGDSAMYLCASSSPFPSGAHVVPQEQFFGPGTRLTVL.